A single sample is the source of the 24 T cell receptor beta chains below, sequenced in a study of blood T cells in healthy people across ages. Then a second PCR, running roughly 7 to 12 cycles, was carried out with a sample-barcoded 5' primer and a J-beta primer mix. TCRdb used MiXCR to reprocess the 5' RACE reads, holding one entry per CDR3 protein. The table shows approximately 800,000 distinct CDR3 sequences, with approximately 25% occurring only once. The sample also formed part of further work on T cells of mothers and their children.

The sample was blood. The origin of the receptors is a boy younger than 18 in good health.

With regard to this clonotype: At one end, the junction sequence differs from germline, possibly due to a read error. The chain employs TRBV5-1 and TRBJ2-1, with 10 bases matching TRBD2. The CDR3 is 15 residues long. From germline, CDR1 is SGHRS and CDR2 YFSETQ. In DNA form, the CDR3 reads TGCGCCAGCAGCGAGGGACTAGCGTCCTGCAATGAGCAGTTCTTC. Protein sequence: CASSEGLASCNEQFF. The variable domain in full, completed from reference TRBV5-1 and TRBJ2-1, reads KAGVTQTPRYLIKTRGQQVTLSCSPISGHRSVSWYQQTPGQGLQFLFEYFSETQRNKGNFPGRFSGRQFSNSRSEMNVSTLELGDSALYLCASSEGLASCNEQFFGPGTRLTVL.

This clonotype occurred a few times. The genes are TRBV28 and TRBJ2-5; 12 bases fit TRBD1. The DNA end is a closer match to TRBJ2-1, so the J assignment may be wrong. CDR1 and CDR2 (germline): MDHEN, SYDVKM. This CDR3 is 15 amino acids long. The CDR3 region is CASSPQGQGAVRQFF. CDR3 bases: TGTGCCAGCAGCCCTCAGGGACAGGGGGCAGTAAGGCAGTTCTTC.

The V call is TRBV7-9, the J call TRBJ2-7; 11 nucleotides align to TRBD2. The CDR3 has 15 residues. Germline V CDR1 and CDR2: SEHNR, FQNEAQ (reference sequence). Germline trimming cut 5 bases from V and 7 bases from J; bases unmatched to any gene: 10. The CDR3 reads CASSPVAGGPGEQYF. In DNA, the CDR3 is TGTGCCAGCAGCCCCGTAGCGGGAGGGCCAGGGGAGCAGTACTTC. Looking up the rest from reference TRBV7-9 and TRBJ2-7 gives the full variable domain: DTGVSQNPRHKITKRGQNVTFRCDPISEHNRLYWYRQTLGQGPEFLTYFQNEAQLEKSRLLSDRFSAERPKGSFSTLEIQRTEQGDSAMYLCASSPVAGGPGEQYFGPGTRLTVT.

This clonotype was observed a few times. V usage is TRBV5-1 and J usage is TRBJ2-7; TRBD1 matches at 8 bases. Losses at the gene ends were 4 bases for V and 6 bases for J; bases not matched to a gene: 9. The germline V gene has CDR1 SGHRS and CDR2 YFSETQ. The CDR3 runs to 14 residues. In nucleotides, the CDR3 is TGCGCCAGCAGCCATGGTTCAGGGGGCGGCGAGCAGTACTTC. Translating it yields CASSHGSGGGEQYF. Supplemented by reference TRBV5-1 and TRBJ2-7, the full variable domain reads KAGVTQTPRYLIKTRGQQVTLSCSPISGHRSVSWYQQTPGQGLQFLFEYFSETQRNKGNFPGRFSGRQFSNSRSEMNVSTLELGDSALYLCASSHGSGGGEQYFGPGTRLTVT.

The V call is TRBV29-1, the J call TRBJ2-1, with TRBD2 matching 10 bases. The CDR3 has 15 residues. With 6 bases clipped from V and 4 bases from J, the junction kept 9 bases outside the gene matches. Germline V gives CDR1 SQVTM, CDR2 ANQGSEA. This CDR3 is CSVDPGLAPYNEQFF. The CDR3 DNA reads TGCAGCGTGGATCCGGGACTAGCGCCTTACAATGAGCAGTTCTTC.

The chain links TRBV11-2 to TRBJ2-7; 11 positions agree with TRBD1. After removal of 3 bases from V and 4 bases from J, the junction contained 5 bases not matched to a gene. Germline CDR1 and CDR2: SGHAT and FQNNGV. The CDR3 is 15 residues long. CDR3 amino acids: CASSLGQGVRYEQYF. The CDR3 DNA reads TGTGCCAGCAGCTTGGGACAGGGGGTAAGGTACGAGCAGTACTTC.

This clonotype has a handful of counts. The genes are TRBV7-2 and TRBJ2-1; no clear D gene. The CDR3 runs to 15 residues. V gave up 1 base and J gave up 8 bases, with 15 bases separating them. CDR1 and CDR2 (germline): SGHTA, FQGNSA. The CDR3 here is CASSLGLLSADEQFF. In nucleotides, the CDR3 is TGTGCCAGCAGCTTAGGGTTGTTGTCGGCGGATGAGCAGTTCTTC.

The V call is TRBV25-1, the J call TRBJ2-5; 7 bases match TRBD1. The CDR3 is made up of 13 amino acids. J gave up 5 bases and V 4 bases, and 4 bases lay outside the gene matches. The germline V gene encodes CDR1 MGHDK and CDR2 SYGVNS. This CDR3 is CASSVGGYETQYF. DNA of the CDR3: TGTGCCAGCAGTGTAGGGGGCTACGAGACCCAGTACTTC.

The CDR3 here is CSVRAGGPETQYF. Written as DNA, the CDR3 is TGCAGCGTCCGAGCGGGGGGGCCCGAGACCCAGTACTTC. The rearrangement uses TRBV29-1 and TRBJ2-5; 10 positions match TRBD2. CDR1 is SQVTM, CDR2 ANQGSEA, per germline. Trimming took 6 bases from V and 5 from J; bases not matched to a gene: 6. This CDR3 comprises 13 residues.

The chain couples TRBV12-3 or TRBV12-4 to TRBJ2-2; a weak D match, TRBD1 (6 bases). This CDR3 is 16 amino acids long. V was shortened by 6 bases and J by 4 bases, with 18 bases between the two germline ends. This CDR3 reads CASSPGTRTGTGELFF. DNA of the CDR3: TGTGCCAGCAGCCCGGGGACAAGGACGGGCACCGGGGAGCTGTTTTTT.

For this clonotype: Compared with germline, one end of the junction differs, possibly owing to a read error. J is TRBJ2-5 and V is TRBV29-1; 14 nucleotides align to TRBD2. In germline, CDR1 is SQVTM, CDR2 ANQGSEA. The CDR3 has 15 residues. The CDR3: CSVGTSGSPWEIQYF. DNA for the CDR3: TGCAGCGTAGGGACTAGCGGGAGTCCGTGGGAGATCCAGTACTTC.

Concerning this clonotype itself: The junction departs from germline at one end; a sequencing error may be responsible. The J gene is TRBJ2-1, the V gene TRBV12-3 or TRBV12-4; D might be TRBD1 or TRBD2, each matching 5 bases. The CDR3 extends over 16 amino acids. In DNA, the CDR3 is TGTGCCAGCATTTTAACTGGGGGTAGCTCCTACAATGAGCAGTTCTTC. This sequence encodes CASILTGGSSYNEQFF.

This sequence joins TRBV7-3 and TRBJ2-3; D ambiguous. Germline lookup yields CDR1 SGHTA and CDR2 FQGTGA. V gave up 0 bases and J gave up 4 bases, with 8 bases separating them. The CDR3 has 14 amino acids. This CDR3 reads CASSLTAGPDTQYF. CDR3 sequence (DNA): TGTGCCAGCAGCTTAACGGCAGGTCCAGATACGCAGTATTTT.

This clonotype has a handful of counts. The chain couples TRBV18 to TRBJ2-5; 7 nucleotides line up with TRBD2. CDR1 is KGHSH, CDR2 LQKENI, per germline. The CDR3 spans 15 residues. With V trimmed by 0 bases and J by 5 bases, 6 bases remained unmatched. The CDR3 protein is CASSPPATGGETQYF. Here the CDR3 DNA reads TGTGCCAGCTCACCACCCGCCACCGGGGGGGAGACCCAGTACTTC.

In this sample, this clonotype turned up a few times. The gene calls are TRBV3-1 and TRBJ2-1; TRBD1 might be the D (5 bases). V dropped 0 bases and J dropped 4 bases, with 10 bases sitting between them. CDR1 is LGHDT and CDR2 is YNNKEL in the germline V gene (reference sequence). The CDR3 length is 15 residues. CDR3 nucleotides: TGTGCCAGCAGCCAAGAAGGGGCACCTTACAATGAGCAGTTCTTC. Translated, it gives CASSQEGAPYNEQFF.

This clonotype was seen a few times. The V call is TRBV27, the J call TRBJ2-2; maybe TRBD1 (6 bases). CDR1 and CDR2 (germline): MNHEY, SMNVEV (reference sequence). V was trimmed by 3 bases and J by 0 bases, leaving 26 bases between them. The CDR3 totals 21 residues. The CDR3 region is CASSLGVVRTAYPTNTGELFF. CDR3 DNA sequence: TGTGCCAGCAGTTTGGGAGTGGTGAGGACAGCTTATCCTACGAACACCGGGGAGCTGTTTTTT.

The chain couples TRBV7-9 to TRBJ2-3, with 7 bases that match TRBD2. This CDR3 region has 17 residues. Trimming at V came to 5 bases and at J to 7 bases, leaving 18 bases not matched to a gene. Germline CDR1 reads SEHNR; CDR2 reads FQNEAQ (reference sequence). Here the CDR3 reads CASSLTPGAGLTYTQYF. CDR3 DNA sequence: TGTGCCAGCAGCCTTACCCCTGGAGCGGGACTCACGTATACGCAGTATTTT.

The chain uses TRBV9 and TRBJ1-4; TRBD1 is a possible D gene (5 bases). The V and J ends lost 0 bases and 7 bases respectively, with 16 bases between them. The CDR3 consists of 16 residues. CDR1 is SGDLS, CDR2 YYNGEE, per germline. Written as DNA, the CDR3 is TGTGCCAGCAGCGTAGCTACGAGGGGAACCGGTGAAAAACTGTTTTTT. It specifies CASSVATRGTGEKLFF. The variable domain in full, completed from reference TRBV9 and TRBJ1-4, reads DSGVTQTPKHLITATGQRVTLRCSPRSGDLSVYWYQQSLDQGLQFLIQYYNGEERAKGNILERFSAQQFPDLHSELNLSSLELGDSALYFCASSVATRGTGEKLFFGSGTQLSVL.

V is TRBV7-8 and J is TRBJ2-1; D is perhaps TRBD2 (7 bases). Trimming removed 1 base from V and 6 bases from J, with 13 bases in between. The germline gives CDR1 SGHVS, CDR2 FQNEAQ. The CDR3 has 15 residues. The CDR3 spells CASSLDGGGGNEQFF. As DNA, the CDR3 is TGTGCCAGCAGCTTAGACGGGGGAGGGGGCAATGAGCAGTTCTTC. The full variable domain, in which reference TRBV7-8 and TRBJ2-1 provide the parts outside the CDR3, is GAGVSQSPRYKVAKRGQDVALRCDPISGHVSLFWYQQALGQGPEFLTYFQNEAQLDKSGLPSDRFFAERPEGSVSTLKIQRTQQEDSAVYLCASSLDGGGGNEQFFGPGTRLTVL.

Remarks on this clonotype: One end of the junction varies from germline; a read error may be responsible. The CDR3 here is CSAEGNTETFF. CDR3 in DNA: TGCAGCGCTGAGGGAAACACTGAAACTTTCTTT. The rearrangement uses TRBV29-1 and TRBJ1-1; no firm D call. Germline V gene sequence: CDR1 SQVTM, CDR2 ANQGSEA. The CDR3 totals 11 residues.

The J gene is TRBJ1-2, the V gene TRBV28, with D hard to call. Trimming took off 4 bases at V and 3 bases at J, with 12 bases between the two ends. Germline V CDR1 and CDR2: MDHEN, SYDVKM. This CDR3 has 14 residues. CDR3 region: CASSSGYGDYGYTF. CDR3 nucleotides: TGTGCCAGCAGTTCTGGGTATGGTGACTATGGCTACACCTTC.

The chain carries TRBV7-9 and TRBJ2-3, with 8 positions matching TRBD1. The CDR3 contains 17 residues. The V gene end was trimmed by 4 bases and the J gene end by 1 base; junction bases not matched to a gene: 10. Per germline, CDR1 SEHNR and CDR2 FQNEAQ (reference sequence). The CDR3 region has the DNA TGTGCCAGCAGCTCGACCGGGACAGGTTCCCGCACAGATACGCAGTATTTT. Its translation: CASSSTGTGSRTDTQYF.

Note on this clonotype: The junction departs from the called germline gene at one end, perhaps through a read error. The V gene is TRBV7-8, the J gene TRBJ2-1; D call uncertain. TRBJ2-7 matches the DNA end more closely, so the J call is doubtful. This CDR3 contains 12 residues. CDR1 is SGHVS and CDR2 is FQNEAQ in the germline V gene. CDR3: CTSSLGGYEQYF. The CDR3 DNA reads TGTACCAGCAGCTTAGGCGGCTACGAGCAGTACTTC.

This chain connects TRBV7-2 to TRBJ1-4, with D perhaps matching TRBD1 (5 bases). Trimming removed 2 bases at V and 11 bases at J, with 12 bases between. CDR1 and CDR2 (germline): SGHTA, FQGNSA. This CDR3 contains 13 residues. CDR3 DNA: TGTGCCAGCAGCTTAATTGCTGAGGGGAAACTGTTTTTT. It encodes CASSLIAEGKLFF.